This TCR beta chain was recovered during a study of cytomegalovirus exposure and HLA in healthy donors (dated by TCRdb to the late 2010s). Notes on the research overall: An earlier analysis of roughly 630 of the donors reported 250 to 300 Gb of sequence data and around 120 million unique TCR beta sequences from around 200 million T cells. A later analysis re-examined previously published TCR beta repertoires from more than 600 donors and added high-resolution HLA genotyping to investigate patterns of TCR occurrence. Among the approximately 400 genotyped donors, around 81% belonged to the genetic ancestry cluster associated with self-reported Caucasian donors. Donor age, sex, ethnicity and CMV serostatus were collected together with the repertoire data. The study was designed to test whether signatures of past pathogen exposure could be identified by cataloging public T cell receptors. The study used immunosequencing to profile the T cell repertoires of around 600 subjects and linked those repertoires to cytomegalovirus serostatus. HLA typing included class I and class II loci at four-digit resolution. All discovery cohort repertoires had been generated on a single sequencing platform. The later analysis used no new phenotypic data to find candidate immune exposures, relying instead on TCR beta sequences and their occurrence across donors. Among roughly 400 genotyped donors of the cohort, an average of roughly 230,000 unique TCR beta nucleotide sequences was sequenced per donor, of which about 18% were non-productive. The number of typed donors differed by locus: about 629-630 for A, B, C, DRB1 and DQB1; about 520 for DQA1; roughly 600 for DPA1; and roughly 450 for DPB1. In addition to the first cohort of several hundred subjects, a separate validation cohort of about 120 different subjects was used. About five DR-DQ haplotypes were treated as single units for association and clustering because of strong linkage in the cohort. An early release covering some 640 HLA-typed donors comprised about 300 gigabases of sequencing data and around 86 million unique TCR sequences. In an earlier analysis of roughly 580 of the donors, high-throughput TCR beta sequencing was used to judge whether each TCR beta V gene segment behaved as functional or pseudogenic. A later genetic analysis used genome-wide SNP genotypes for about 60% of the roughly 670 donors, treating that subset as a discovery cohort. To predict cytomegalovirus infection status, the study combined high-throughput TCR immunosequencing, statistical association of individual TCRs with disease status, and machine learning.

Receptor libraries were prepared by the immunoSEQ multiplex PCR assay. A mixture of 60 forward primers for TCR Vbeta segments and 13 reverse primers for TCR Jbeta segments was used in the multiplex PCR. The CDR3 region of rearranged TCR beta genes was amplified from genomic DNA with a multiplex PCR assay. On the Illumina HiSeq System, the amplified TCR beta libraries were sequenced as 87-base-pair reads. The study's processing was this. A later analysis tallied approximately 87 million unique TCR beta chains across the 600 to 700 repertoires, and some 12 million of those chains were shared by two or more donors. Raw reads were error-corrected and collapsed into unique sequences by a nearest-neighbor algorithm in which closely related sequences were merged to remove PCR and sequencing errors. To assign V, D and J gene segments, CDR3 sequences were aligned to IMGT reference sequences. For a sequence to be retained, at least a six-nucleotide match to both a V gene segment and a J gene segment was required. A rearrangement was called productive if the CDR3 had no stop codons and remained in frame with V and J, and every other rearrangement was called non-productive. CDR3 was defined by IMGT convention, running from the second conserved V-encoded cysteine to the conserved J-encoded phenylalanine. The earlier analysis of about 610 of the donors excluded sequences that lacked an unambiguous match to a single V gene segment. In an earlier analysis of about 590 of the donors, a V segment was called functional when productive rearrangements were above 56.7%, and segregating when the standard deviation between donors exceeded 5%. A statistical classification framework was built for diagnosing cytomegalovirus status from the catalog of TCR beta chain sequences. V and J gene assignment, in a later analysis, came from comparing TCR nucleotide sequences with IMGT/GENE-DB human TR gene sequences. Using the TCRdist pipeline, a later analysis assigned CDR3 sequences along with most-parsimonious VDJ recombination scenarios. In a later analysis, each TCR beta chain was defined by its CDR3 amino acid sequence together with its V-gene family, and reads without a unique V-gene family were excluded. As a way to deal with suspected cross-contamination and a sequencing artifact, a later analysis dropped 500 to 700 nucleotide sequences that were highly shared and had low generation probability. In a later analysis, a clonal expansion index for each public chain was calculated from normalized within-repertoire ranks of inferred template counts. Generation probabilities in a later analysis came from a VDJ recombination model fitted to out-of-frame rearrangements, and those results were checked against IGoR. In a later analysis, hypergeometric tests were used to score TCR-TCR, TCR-HLA and TCR-CMV co-occurrence, with a repertoire-size bias correction applied to TCR pairs. False discovery rates were estimated in a later analysis by permuting HLA or CMV assignments 20 times. In a later analysis, co-occurring TCRs were grouped using DBSCAN, with TCRdist sequence similarity added in when clustering inside HLA-allele-positive subsets. Repertoires with fewer than 30,000 or more than 120,000 public chains were left out of co-occurrence clustering, as were about 5 repertoires with anomalous nucleotide sharing. In TCRdb, the immuneACCESS table is reduced to in-frame sequences with V and J assigned. These tables do not hold every clone; where another copy was compared, an unresolved V gene accounts for under half, and the others remain unexplained. V, J and clone size reflect that table, while D and trimming were determined from the DNA. This sample gives some 140,000 clones in total; 80% of them show up just once. Together, the top ten hold around 13% of the sample.

Its CDR3 holds 16 amino acids, cysteine through phenylalanine. Solely the CDR3 DNA is kept, with 48 bases framed from the first base. V sheds 4 bases and J sheds 0 bases, leaving 13 bases between their ends. CDR1 and CDR2 (SEHNR, FQNEAQ) derive from the germline V gene (reference sequence). This clone showed up just a few times. The specificity of this receptor is unknown. Base qualities are not recorded, but no much larger clone differs from it by a single base. Here is what the overall study found, with its caveats: The presence/absence analyses assumed that sequencing depth was roughly uniform across donors, and that assumption may not be true. At a false discovery rate of 0.05, a later analysis linked some 17,000 TCR beta sequences to specific HLA alleles. According to the authors, the approach could potentially be generalized to other disease states and immunological phenotypes. In the study, approximately 160 TCR beta chains were listed as associated with cytomegalovirus. Most TCR sequences were seen in very few donors, while some public TCRs were found in many individuals. A later genetic analysis associated a missense DCLRE1C variant with V-gene and J-gene trimming of TCR beta chains, and an independent cohort replicated the association. Correlated functional status among segregating V segments might reflect linkage disequilibrium, but an unknown experimental factor could not be ruled out. In both the original and validation cohorts, the classifier was reported to diagnose cytomegalovirus status with high specificity and sensitivity. Compared with equally common non-associated chains, HLA-associated TCR beta chains in a later analysis were more clonally expanded and had lower generation probabilities. Because HLA typing was missing for some donors at each locus, association tests included only the typed subset. The 87-base-pair reads could not distinguish some IMGT-functional V segments, including TRBV6-2 and TRBV6-3, so those segments were excluded. In this cohort, only TCR beta chains were sequenced, and detectable features were limited by the absence of alpha or paired-chain data. In a later analysis, most CMV-associated TCR beta chains were found to appear HLA-restricted, with HLA associations seemingly driven largely by CMV exposure. For the cohort, immune exposure information was limited to CMV serostatus. Strong co-occurrence of HLA alleles, especially DR and DQ, made assigning TCR associations to individual alleles difficult. In a later analysis, several top co-occurrence clusters were reported to appear linked to parvovirus B19, influenza, CMV and Epstein-Barr virus. Because counts were too low, fewer than 20 rarely observed V segments, including chromosome 9 orphons, were excluded from the earlier analysis of a few hundred of the donors. A further reported finding was that TCR beta sequences accurately predicted the HLA-A and HLA-B alleles for most subjects in the first cohort. A later genetic analysis reported fewer N-insertions in productive TCRs among donors in an Asian-associated ancestry cluster than the roughly 620-donor mean. A cluster of highly shared sequence variants was judged likely to represent a technical artifact of the sequencing pipeline. A few of the identified cytomegalovirus-associated TCR beta chains were confirmed in vitro to be specific for cytomegalovirus antigens. Broadly in line with IMGT annotations, most TCR beta V segments showed up in productive rearrangements about 90% or about 30% of the time in an earlier analysis of a few hundred of the donors. In a later analysis, the rate of TCR association differed among HLA loci, with DRB1 alleles having the most associated TCRs and HLA-C alleles having the fewest.

The cohort comprised fewer than 750 healthy bone marrow donors. At the time of sampling, all cohort members were nominally healthy, though unrecorded immune exposures were likely present. The donor tested CMV seropositive and was one of the 289 seropositive cohort members. A peripheral blood sample was provided by each donor, and peripheral blood mononuclear cells were used for TCR beta sequencing. Genomic DNA was extracted from the blood cell samples with the Qiagen DNeasy Blood Extraction Kit. The specimen sequenced was PBMCs. The chain is assembled from TRBV7-9 and TRBJ2-1; the D gene is unclear. This TCR came from a man under 40 in good health and CMV-seropositive. The sequenced DNA is TGTGCCAGCAGCTCAATCAGCGCACGCTCCTACAATGAGCAGTTCTTC. The resulting protein is CASSSISARSYNEQFF.